The 25 T cell receptor beta chains in this list originate from one sample, sequenced in a study of cytomegalovirus exposure and HLA in healthy donors. It was with 60 Vbeta and 13 Jbeta primers that the PCR ran. The data were produced by immunoSEQ multiplex PCR, yet TCRdb's version contains in-frame clones alone and is incomplete. The sample includes 150,000 to 200,000 clones. The sample was PBMCs. Receptors originate from a woman under 30 in good health and CMV-seropositive.

The chain joins TRBV7-9 to TRBJ2-2; D uncertain. V was cut by 1 base and J by 7 bases, with 4 bases left in between. The CDR3 sequence is 12 residues long. Germline CDR1 and CDR2: SEHNR and FQNEAQ (reference sequence). CDR3 sequence: CASSLVVGELFF. The CDR3 DNA follows: TGTGCCAGCAGCTTAGTAGTCGGGGAGCTGTTTTTT.

The chain employs TRBV6-1 and TRBJ2-3, with D maybe TRBD2 (5 bases). Germline lookup yields CDR1 MNHNS and CDR2 SASEGT. V was shortened by 2 bases and J by 0 bases, with 9 bases between the two germline ends. This CDR3 is 15 amino acids long. This CDR3 is CASSETGGSTDTQYF. The DNA for the CDR3 is TGTGCCAGCAGTGAAACGGGCGGGAGCACAGATACGCAGTATTTT.

The rearrangement links TRBV7-8 to TRBJ2-1, with 13 nucleotides matching TRBD2. J gave up 0 bases and V 3 bases, and 8 bases lay outside the gene matches. CDR3 length: 19 residues. Germline V CDR1 and CDR2: SGHVS, FQNEAQ. The CDR3 sequence is CASSLTSGGLTSSYNEQFF. The CDR3 DNA is TGTGCCAGCAGCTTGACTAGCGGGGGGCTCACCAGCTCCTACAATGAGCAGTTCTTC.

This chain joins TRBV5-4 and TRBJ2-1; TRBD2 aligns across 8 bases. The junction had 8 bases not matched to a gene; V was cut back by 0 bases and J by 9 bases. The CDR3 runs to 15 residues. Germline V lookup: CDR1 SGHNT, CDR2 YYREEE (reference sequence). This CDR3 reads CASSLASGSSGEQFF. CDR3 in DNA: TGTGCCAGCAGCTTGGCCAGCGGGAGTTCGGGTGAGCAGTTCTTC. Based on the CDR3 plus reference TRBV5-4 and TRBJ2-1, the full variable domain is ETGVTQSPTHLIKTRGQQVTLRCSSQSGHNTVSWYQQALGQGPQFIFQYYREEENGRGNFPPRFSGLQFPNYSSELNVNALELDDSALYLCASSLASGSSGEQFFGPGTRLTVL.

CDR3 in DNA: TGTGCCAGCAGTTACAGAGAGGGCGTTGAAAAACTGTTTTTT. It translates to CASSYREGVEKLFF. The chain employs TRBV6-5 and TRBJ1-4; D not certain. This CDR3 spans 14 amino acids. Germline V gene sequence: CDR1 MNHEY, CDR2 SVGAGI. Trimming left V 2 bases short and J 7 bases short, with 11 bases between.

The chain carries TRBV30 and TRBJ2-2; D is perhaps TRBD2 (5 bases). V was clipped by 0 bases and J by 3 bases, with 11 bases between them. The CDR3 is made up of 15 amino acids. The germline gives CDR1 GTSNPN, CDR2 SVGIG (reference sequence). In DNA form, the CDR3 reads TGTGCCTGGAGTGTACCGGGGTCCGACACCGGGGAGCTGTTTTTT. It codes for CAWSVPGSDTGELFF.

J is TRBJ1-1 and V is TRBV20-1; D not certain. Germline CDR1 DFQATT, CDR2 SNEGSKA (reference sequence). V was pared by 2 bases and J by 7 bases, with 8 bases between. This CDR3 is 11 amino acids long. The DNA of the CDR3 is TGCAGTGCTAGACAGGCTATTGAAGCTTTCTTT. Encoded protein: CSARQAIEAFF.

This chain links TRBV30 with TRBJ1-2, with D possibly matching TRBD1 (6 bases). CDR1 and CDR2 (germline): GTSNPN, SVGIG (reference sequence). Trimming removed 5 bases from V and 4 bases from J, with 17 bases in between. The CDR3 runs 14 residues. Here the CDR3 reads CAWCKGQGRYGYTF. CDR3 nucleotides: TGTGCCTGGTGCAAAGGTCAGGGGCGCTATGGCTACACCTTC. Complete variable domain (other parts from reference TRBV30 and TRBJ1-2): SQTIHQWPATLVQPVGSPLSLECTVEGTSNPNLYWYRQAAGRGLQLLFYSVGIGQISSEVPQNLSASRPQDRQFILSSKKLLLSDSGFYLCAWCKGQGRYGYTFGSGTRLTVV.

This chain connects TRBV7-9 to TRBJ2-7, with 9 bases aligning to TRBD2. Germline-derived CDR1 and CDR2 are SEHNR and FQNEAQ (reference sequence). Trimming cost V 6 bases and J 3 bases; bases outside gene matches: 9. This CDR3 is 15 amino acids long. CDR3 in amino acids: CASRIAGAYNYEQYF. The CDR3, as DNA: TGTGCCAGCAGGATAGCGGGAGCTTACAACTACGAGCAGTACTTC.

J is TRBJ2-1 and V is TRBV2; TRBD2 matches 10 bases. The CDR3 has 14 residues. Germline V gives CDR1 SNHLY, CDR2 FYNNEI. Germline trimming cut 6 bases from V and 3 bases from J; bases unmatched to any gene: 2. The DNA of the CDR3 is TGTGCCAGCAGCCGACTAGCGGGCTACAATGAGCAGTTCTTC. This sequence encodes CASSRLAGYNEQFF.

The J gene is TRBJ1-5, the V gene TRBV6-5; TRBD1 aligns across 7 bases. The germline V gene has CDR1 MNHEY and CDR2 SVGAGI. V dropped 5 bases and J dropped 5; count of bases not matched to a gene: 0. The CDR3 consists of 12 residues. The CDR3 nucleotides are TGTGCCAGCAGTGACAGGGATCAGCCCCAGCATTTT. The encoded protein is CASSDRDQPQHF.

The chain couples TRBV5-1 to TRBJ2-3; perhaps TRBD1 as D (6 bases). Germline loops: CDR1 SGHRS, CDR2 YFSETQ. The CDR3 has 15 residues. Trimming shortened V by 0 bases and J by 5 bases, and 13 bases separated the two germline ends. The CDR3 coding sequence is TGCGCCAGCAGCTTGGATGGACAGCCAAGAGATACGCAGTATTTT. This translates into CASSLDGQPRDTQYF.

The chain couples TRBV5-1 to TRBJ2-3; unclear D gene. CDR3 size: 13 residues. Trimming shortened V by 1 base and J by 7 bases, and 10 bases separated the two germline ends. The germline V gene encodes CDR1 SGHRS and CDR2 YFSETQ. CDR3 DNA sequence: TGCGCCAGCAGCTTGACCATGGAGCATACGCAGTATTTT. The encoded protein is CASSLTMEHTQYF.

The chain has TRBV4-1 and TRBJ2-5; 8 bases fit TRBD2. The CDR3 extends over 17 amino acids. The V and J ends lost 4 bases and 5 bases, in that order; junction bases with no gene match: 15. CDR1 MGHRA and CDR2 YSYEKL come from the germline V gene. CDR3 loop: CASSPEVPAGEAETQYF. CDR3 nucleotide sequence: TGCGCCAGCAGCCCCGAGGTACCAGCGGGGGAGGCGGAGACCCAGTACTTC.

V and J are TRBV6-1 and TRBJ2-1, with 7 bases matching TRBD1. CDR1 is MNHNS and CDR2 is SASEGT in the germline V gene. This CDR3 has 15 amino acids. V lost 4 bases, J lost 9 bases, and 12 bases stayed unmatched. The CDR3 nucleotides read TGTGCCAGCAGTGCTCGGTCGACAGGGCGCAGTGAGCAGTTCTTC. Amino acid sequence: CASSARSTGRSEQFF.

The rearrangement joins TRBV19 to TRBJ1-3; D not certain. The germline V and J ends were trimmed by 5 bases and 4 bases, with 9 bases remaining between them. Germline CDR1 reads LNHDA; CDR2 reads SQIVND (reference sequence). The CDR3 is 13 residues long. The CDR3 region is CASSSPRGNTIYF. The CDR3 DNA reads as TGTGCCAGTAGTTCGCCCAGAGGAAACACCATATATTTT.

The chain uses TRBV5-4 and TRBJ1-1; perhaps TRBD1 as D (5 bases). The germline V gene has CDR1 SGHNT and CDR2 YYREEE (reference sequence). The CDR3 sequence is 15 residues long. Trimming pared 0 bases from V and 4 bases from J, leaving 13 bases between. CDR3: CASSLDKGRITEAFF. The CDR3, as DNA: TGTGCCAGCAGCTTGGATAAGGGGAGGATCACTGAAGCTTTCTTT. Full variable domain (missing parts from reference TRBV5-4 and TRBJ1-1): ETGVTQSPTHLIKTRGQQVTLRCSSQSGHNTVSWYQQALGQGPQFIFQYYREEENGRGNFPPRFSGLQFPNYSSELNVNALELDDSALYLCASSLDKGRITEAFFGQGTRLTVV.

The J gene is TRBJ2-7, the V gene TRBV6-5, with 7 bases lining up with TRBD1. Germline V gene data show CDR1 as MNHEY and CDR2 as SVGAGI. The V gene end was trimmed by 0 bases and the J gene end by 3 bases; junction bases not matched to a gene: 8. This CDR3 contains 16 residues. CDR3 region: CASSYSAQGRIYEQYF. The DNA for the CDR3 is TGTGCCAGCAGTTACTCGGCACAGGGGAGAATCTACGAGCAGTACTTC.

The V gene is TRBV18, the J gene TRBJ2-6, with D possibly matching TRBD1 (5 bases). The V end was cut by 2 bases, the J end by 4 bases, with 12 bases between. Per the germline V gene, CDR1 is KGHSH and CDR2 is LQKENI. This CDR3 region has 16 residues. DNA for the CDR3: TGTGCCAGCTCACCATATTCAGGGATGGGGGCCAACGTCCTGACTTTC. Amino acid sequence: CASSPYSGMGANVLTF.

CDR3 bases: TGCAGCGCAGGGGGTCGGACCGACAATGAGCAGTTCTTC. Residues: CSAGGRTDNEQFF. The genes are TRBV29-1 and TRBJ2-1; 7 bases are a match to TRBD1. Losses at the gene ends were 7 bases for V and 5 bases for J; bases not matched to a gene: 8. The length of the CDR3 is 13 residues. Per germline, CDR1 SQVTM and CDR2 ANQGSEA.

J is TRBJ2-7 and V is TRBV4-2, with 10 bases matching TRBD1. V gave up 3 bases and J gave up 6 bases; unmatched junction bases: 5. The CDR3 covers 14 residues. Germline V gives CDR1 LGHNA, CDR2 YNFKEQ. In DNA form, the CDR3 reads TGTGCCAGCAGCCAGGACAGGGGGTTCTCCGAGCAGTACTTC. It yields the protein CASSQDRGFSEQYF.

The CDR3 protein is CASSLTERGYTF. As DNA, the CDR3 is TGTGCCAGCAGCTTAACCGAGCGTGGCTACACCTTC. This chain connects TRBV11-2 to TRBJ1-2; D not certain. Germline V CDR1 and CDR2: SGHAT, FQNNGV. This CDR3 contains 12 residues. The V and J ends lost 2 bases and 7 bases respectively, with 8 bases between them.

The chain is built from TRBV2 and TRBJ2-7; 11 nucleotides match TRBD2. The CDR3 is 14 residues long. Trimming removed 7 bases from V and 4 bases from J; junction bases left unmatched: 6. CDR1 is SNHLY, CDR2 FYNNEI, per germline. This CDR3 reads CASTAWTSGYEQYF. CDR3 DNA: TGTGCCAGCACCGCGTGGACTAGCGGGTACGAGCAGTACTTC.

V and J are TRBV19 and TRBJ1-5; no clear D gene. Trimming cost V 3 bases and J 4 bases, with 4 bases left between them. CDR1 and CDR2 (germline): LNHDA, SQIVND (reference sequence). The CDR3 has 12 amino acids. CDR3 loop: CASSMRNQPQHF. The CDR3 DNA reads TGTGCCAGTAGTATGCGGAATCAGCCCCAGCATTTT.

The V gene is TRBV19, the J gene TRBJ1-5; D is ambiguous. V lost 2 bases and J lost 3, with 11 bases in between. Germline V gene lookup returns CDR1 LNHDA and CDR2 SQIVND (reference sequence). This CDR3 region has 15 residues. This chain's CDR3 is CASSIRTALNQPQHF. The CDR3 region has the DNA TGTGCCAGTAGTATAAGAACAGCTCTCAATCAGCCCCAGCATTTT.